This entry describes one T cell receptor (beta chain). The sample originates from a study of blood T cells in healthy people across ages. The V and J ends lost 4 bases and 0 bases, in that order; junction bases with no gene match: 6. Germline V lookup: CDR1 SGHRS, CDR2 YFSETQ. This CDR3 spans 17 amino acids. Sample-barcoded 5' priming and a J-beta primer mix drove a second PCR of about 6 to 12 cycles. TCRdb used MiXCR to reprocess the 5' RACE reads, holding one entry per CDR3 protein. The table lists roughly 1.6 million distinct CDR3 sequences, approximately 32% of them singletons, with about 10% in the top ten.

Sequenced input: blood. The receptor's source is a woman younger than 45 in good health. The chain recombines TRBV5-1 with TRBJ2-3; 12 bases agree with TRBD2. CDR3 amino acids: CASSRLAGELSTDTQYF. CDR3 nucleotide sequence: TGCGCCAGCAGCCGACTAGCGGGGGAGTTGAGCACAGATACGCAGTATTTT.